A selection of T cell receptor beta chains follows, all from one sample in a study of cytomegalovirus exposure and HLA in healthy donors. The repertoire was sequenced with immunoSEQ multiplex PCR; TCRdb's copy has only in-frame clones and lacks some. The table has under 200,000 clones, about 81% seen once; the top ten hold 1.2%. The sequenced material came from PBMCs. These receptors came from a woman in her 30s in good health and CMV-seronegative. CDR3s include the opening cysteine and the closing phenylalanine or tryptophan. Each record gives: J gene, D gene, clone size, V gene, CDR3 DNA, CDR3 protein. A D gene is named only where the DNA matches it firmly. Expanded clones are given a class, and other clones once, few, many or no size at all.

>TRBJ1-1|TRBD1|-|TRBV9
TGTGCCAGCAGCGTAGTCTCATTGGCGGATCTACAGGGGGCAGAAGCTTTCTTT
CASSVVSLADLQGAEAFF
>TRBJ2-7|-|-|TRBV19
TGTGCCAGTAGCGCTGCCCCAGCGGACTACGAGCAGTACTTC
CASSAAPADYEQYF
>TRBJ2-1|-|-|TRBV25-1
TGTGCCAGCAGTGTAGCCGGCAATGAGCAGTTCTTC
CASSVAGNEQFF
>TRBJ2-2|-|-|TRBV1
TGCACCAGCAGCTATCTAGAGGGCCTCGCCGGGGAGCTGTTTTTT
CTSSYLEGLAGELFF
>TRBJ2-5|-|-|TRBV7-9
TGTGCCAGCAGCTTAGCGCAATCCTCTGCGCGGGAGACCCAGTACTTC
CASSLAQSSARETQYF
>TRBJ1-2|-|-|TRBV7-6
TGTGCCAGCAGCTTAGACGGAGGGGCGTATGGCTACACCTTC
CASSLDGGAYGYTF
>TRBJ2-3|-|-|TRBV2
TGTGCCAGCGCTGGGGCCGACGGAACAGATACGCAGTATTTT
CASAGADGTDTQYF
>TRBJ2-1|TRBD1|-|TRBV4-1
TGCGCCAGCAGCCTAGGGGGGACAGGGGGTTCTGAGCAGTTCTTC
CASSLGGTGGSEQFF
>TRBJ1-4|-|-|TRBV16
TGTGCCAGCAGCCGTAGCAGTAATGAAAAACTGTTTTTT
CASSRSSNEKLFF
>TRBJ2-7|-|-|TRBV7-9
TGTGCCAGCAGCTTACCAGGGGCGGGCGAGCAGTACTTC
CASSLPGAGEQYF
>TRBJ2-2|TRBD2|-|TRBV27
TGTGCCAGCAGTTTTGGGAGGGCCGGGGAGCTGTTTTTT
CASSFGRAGELFF
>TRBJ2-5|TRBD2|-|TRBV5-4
TGTGCCAGCAGCCCCCCGGGACTAGCATCGGAGACCCAGTACTTC
CASSPPGLASETQYF
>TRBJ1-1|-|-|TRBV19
TGTGCCAGTAGTATCCCCTATGGTAAGAACACTGAAGCTTTCTTT
CASSIPYGKNTEAFF
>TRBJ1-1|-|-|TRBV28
TGTGCCAGCAGTTTATGGGCCTCAGACACAATGAACACTGAAGCTTTCTTT
CASSLWASDTMNTEAFF
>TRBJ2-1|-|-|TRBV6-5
TGTGCCAGCAGTTACCTCGGGACTTTTAATGAGCAGTTCTTC
CASSYLGTFNEQFF
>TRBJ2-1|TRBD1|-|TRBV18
TGTGCCAGCTCACCAATAGGGACAGGTGGTTACAATGAGCAGTTCTTC
CASSPIGTGGYNEQFF
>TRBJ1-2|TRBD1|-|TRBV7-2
TGTGCCAGCAGCCAAGTGGGGACAGGGGGTTTGGATGGCTACACCTTC
CASSQVGTGGLDGYTF
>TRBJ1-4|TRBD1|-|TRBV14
TGTGCCAGCAGGACAGGGGCGGCGAGTGAAAAACTGTTTTTT
CASRTGAASEKLFF
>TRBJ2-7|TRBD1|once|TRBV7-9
TGTGCCAGCAGCCATACGGGACAGGGGTACGAGCAGTACTTC
CASSHTGQGYEQYF
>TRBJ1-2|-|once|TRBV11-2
TGTGCCAGCAGCTTAGATAACATTAACTATGGCTACACCTTC
CASSLDNINYGYTF
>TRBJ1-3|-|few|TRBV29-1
TGCAGCGTTGTAAGCCGGGACTCTGGAAACACCATATATTTT
CSVVSRDSGNTIYF
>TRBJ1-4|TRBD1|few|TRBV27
TGTGCCAGCAGTTTAATGGGGACAGGGGGGGCTGAAAAACTGTTTTTT
CASSLMGTGGAEKLFF
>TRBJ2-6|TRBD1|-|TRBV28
TGTGCCAGCACTCGACAGGGCGGTGGGGCCAACGTCCTGACTTTC
CASTRQGGGANVLTF
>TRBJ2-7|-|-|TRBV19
TGTGCCAGTCTTGACACCTACGAGCAGTACTTC
CASLDTYEQYF
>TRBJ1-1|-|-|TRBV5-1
TGCGCCAGCAGCTTTACAGGAACTGCGAACACTGAAGCTTTCTTT
CASSFTGTANTEAFF
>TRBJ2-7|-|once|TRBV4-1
TGCGCCAGCAGCCGAAGCGAGAGGGACTCCTACGAGCAGTACTTC
CASSRSERDSYEQYF
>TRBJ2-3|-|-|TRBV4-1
TGCGCCAGCAGCCAAGACCCCCCAGGGCGCCTAGGAGGGACAGATACGCAGTATTTT
CASSQDPPGRLGGTDTQYF
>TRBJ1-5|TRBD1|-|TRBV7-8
TGTGCCAGCAGCTTAGGGGACAGGGCTTATAGCAATCAGCCCCAGCATTTT
CASSLGDRAYSNQPQHF
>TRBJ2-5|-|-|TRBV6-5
TGTGCCAGCAGTTACTCCCCCAGTCAAGAGACCCAGTACTTC
CASSYSPSQETQYF
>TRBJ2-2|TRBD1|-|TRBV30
TGTGCCTGGAGTGTGGGACAGGGAAACACCGGGGAGCTGTTTTTT
CAWSVGQGNTGELFF
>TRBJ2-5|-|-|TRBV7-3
TGCGCCAGCAGCCAAGATGGCAGGGTGACCCAGTACTTC
CASSQDGRVTQYF
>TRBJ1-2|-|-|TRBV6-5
TGTGCCAGCAGTTACGGCCCCTATGGCTACACCTTC
CASSYGPYGYTF
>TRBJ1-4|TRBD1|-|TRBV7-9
TGTGCCAGCAGCCACTTGACAGGGGGTGATTCGGAAAAACTGTTTTTT
CASSHLTGGDSEKLFF
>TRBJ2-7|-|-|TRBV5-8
TGTGCCAGCAGCCCCGGGACTTCAATAGGGTACGAGCAGTACTTC
CASSPGTSIGYEQYF
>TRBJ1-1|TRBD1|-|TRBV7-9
TGTGCCAGCAGCTTAGAGGGACAGGTTAACACTGAAGCTTTCTTT
CASSLEGQVNTEAFF
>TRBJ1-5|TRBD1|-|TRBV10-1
TGCGCCAGCAGCGGACAGGCTAGCAATCAGCCCCAGCATTTT
CASSGQASNQPQHF
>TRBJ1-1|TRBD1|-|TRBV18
TGTGCCAGCTCACCCTCCCAAGGACAGGGAAACACTGAAGCTTTCTTT
CASSPSQGQGNTEAFF
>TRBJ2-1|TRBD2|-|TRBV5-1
TGCGCCAGCAGATCGACTAGCGGGAGGGTCGATGAGCAGTTCTTC
CASRSTSGRVDEQFF
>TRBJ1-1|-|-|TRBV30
TGTGCCTGGAGTTTGGAGCGGAGGAACACTGAAGCTTTCTTT
CAWSLERRNTEAFF
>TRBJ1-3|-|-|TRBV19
TGTGCCAGTAGTATTGGGGCCGAAAACACCATATATTTT
CASSIGAENTIYF
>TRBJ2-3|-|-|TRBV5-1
TGCGCCAGCAGCTTGGTCCCTCTAGCAGATACGCAGTATTTT
CASSLVPLADTQYF
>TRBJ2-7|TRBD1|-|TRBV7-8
TGTGCCAGCAGCCCCCAAGGACAGGGCGGCTACGAGCAGTACTTC
CASSPQGQGGYEQYF
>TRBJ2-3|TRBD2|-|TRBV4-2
TGTGCCAGCAGCACGACTAGCGGGAGGGATGATACGCAGTATTTT
CASSTTSGRDDTQYF
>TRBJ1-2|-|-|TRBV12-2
TGTGCAAGTCGCCGTGAGAGGCATCGACAGGGCTGCTATGGCTACACCTTC
CASRRERHRQGCYGYTF
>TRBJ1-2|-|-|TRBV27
TGTGCCAGCAGTTTACAGGGCAGGGATGGCTACACCTTC
CASSLQGRDGYTF
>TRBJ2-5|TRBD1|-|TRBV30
TGTGCCTGGAGCCCGGGACAGGGGAGGCAAGAGACCCAGTACTTC
CAWSPGQGRQETQYF
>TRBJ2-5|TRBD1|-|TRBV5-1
TGCGCCAGCAGCTCGACAGGGGCCTCCCAAGAGACCCAGTACTTC
CASSSTGASQETQYF
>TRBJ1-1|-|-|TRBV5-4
TGTGCCAGCAGTGGATCTACGGGGACTGAAGCTTTCTTT
CASSGSTGTEAFF
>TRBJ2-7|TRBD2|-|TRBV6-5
TGTGCCAGCAGTTACGGGCCTAGCGGAGGGTACGAGCAGTACTTC
CASSYGPSGGYEQYF
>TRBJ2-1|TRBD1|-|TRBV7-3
TGTGCCAGCAGCTCCAAAGGGACAGGGGCTGTGGATGAGCAGTTCTTC
CASSSKGTGAVDEQFF
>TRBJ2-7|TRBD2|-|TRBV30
TGTGCCTGGAGTGCGGCCCTAGCGGGACCCTACGAGCAGTACTTC
CAWSAALAGPYEQYF
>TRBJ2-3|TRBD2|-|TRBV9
TGTGCCAGCAGCCCTACTGTTAGCGGGAGGGCCCAAGATACGCAGTATTTT
CASSPTVSGRAQDTQYF
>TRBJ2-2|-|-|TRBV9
TGTGCCAGCAGCGTAGGGTGGGGGCTCAGCGGGGAGCTGTTTTTT
CASSVGWGLSGELFF